This T cell receptor (beta chain) was sequenced for a study of blood T cell repertoires in COVID-19. In the study overall: Nucleic acid was either cDNA or gDNA, and it came from T cells, B-cell-depleted T cells, or PBMCs.

Per the original data handling: Estimated nucleated cell counts came from reference gene primer amplification. Sequencing was performed with immunoSEQ multiplex PCR; in TCRdb, only in-frame clones are kept and a portion is missing. Clonal size and the V and J genes are those of that table, whereas D and trimming came from the DNA. The table lists around 230,000 clones, roughly 83% of them singletons. The CDR3 runs to 14 residues. V shed 4 bases and J shed 0 bases, with 8 bases lying between them. The germline V gene encodes CDR1 LGHDT and CDR2 YNNKEL (reference sequence). The table lists this clone with a few counts.

The clonotype comes from a man aged 35-49 years with acute or convalescent COVID-19. Sequencing used peripheral blood. The chain is built from TRBV3-1 (or the pseudogene TRBV3-2) and TRBJ2-3, with D unclear. This chain's CDR3 is CASSRDSSTDTQYF. For the CDR3, the DNA is TGTGCCAGCAGCCGAGACTCCAGCACAGATACGCAGTATTTT.